This T cell receptor (beta chain) was recovered during a study of Graves' ophthalmopathy and Graves' hyperthyroidism. Turning to the study itself: Pretreatment peripheral blood was obtained at initial diagnosis. Study results and caveats: The model reached 70.59% sensitivity and about 72% specificity for predicting ophthalmopathy progression.

There are 14 residues in the CDR3. V lost 6 bases, J lost 3 bases, and 8 bases stayed unmatched. TCR beta CDR3 amplification used RNA transcripts. First-round RT-PCR with HTBI primers preceded a second-round multiplex PCR. TCRdb used MiXCR to reprocess the multiplex PCR reads, holding one entry per CDR3 protein. The table includes 620,000 or so distinct CDR3 sequences, about 24% detected once. As for this clonotype: No antigen is known for it.

Out of about 10 ml of fresh peripheral blood, PBMCs were obtained. The receptor comes from a woman younger than 35 with stable Graves' hyperthyroidism. Some clones in this sample may be carry-over from other donors' samples. This sequence joins TRBV12-3 or TRBV12-4 and TRBJ2-7, with 7 nucleotides matching TRBD1. The sample taken for sequencing was peripheral blood. In DNA, the CDR3 is TGTGCCAGCAGCTTCCGGGACAGTGTCTACGAGCAGTACTTC. Translation gives CASSFRDSVYEQYF.